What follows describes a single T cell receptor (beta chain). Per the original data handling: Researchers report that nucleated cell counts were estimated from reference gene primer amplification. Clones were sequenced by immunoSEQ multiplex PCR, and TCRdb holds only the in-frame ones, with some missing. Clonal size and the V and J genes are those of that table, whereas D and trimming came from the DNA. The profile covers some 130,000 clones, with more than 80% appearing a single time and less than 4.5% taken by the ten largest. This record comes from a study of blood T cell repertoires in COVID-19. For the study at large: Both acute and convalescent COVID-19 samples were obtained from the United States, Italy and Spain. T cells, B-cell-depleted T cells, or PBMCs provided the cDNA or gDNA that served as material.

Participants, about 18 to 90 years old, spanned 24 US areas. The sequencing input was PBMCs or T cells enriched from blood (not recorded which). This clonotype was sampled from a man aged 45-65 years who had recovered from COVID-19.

This CDR3 is CASSLVTAIRSYEQYF. DNA for the CDR3: TGTGCCAGCAGCTTAGTGACAGCTATTAGGTCCTACGAGCAGTACTTC. The genes are TRBV7-8 and TRBJ2-7, with D possibly being TRBD1 (5 bases). Per germline, CDR1 SGHVS and CDR2 FQNEAQ. V lost 1 base and J 1 base, leaving 14 bases between the germline ends. The CDR3 is made up of 16 amino acids. The full variable domain, its missing parts supplied by reference TRBV7-8 and TRBJ2-7, is GAGVSQSPRYKVAKRGQDVALRCDPISGHVSLFWYQQALGQGPEFLTYFQNEAQLDKSGLPSDRFFAERPEGSVSTLKIQRTQQEDSAVYLCASSLVTAIRSYEQYFGPGTRLTVT.